These T cell receptor beta chains were read from a single sample in a study of technical replicates of blood from a few donors. Produced via immunoSEQ multiplex PCR; TCRdb's table is partial and in-frame only. The table includes just under 85,000 clones, around nine tenths detected once. The sequenced sample was T cells isolated from PBMCs. The receptors shown here come from a human donor in good health. CDR3s include the opening cysteine and the closing phenylalanine or tryptophan. The D gene is left open where the match is weak. Rows may omit the clone size; those that give it use once, few, many or a size class.

D | J | size | V | CDR3 | DNA
. | TRBJ1-5 | . | TRBV19 | CASSMAARRDQPQHF | TGTGCCAGTAGTATGGCGGCACGTCGAGACCAGCCCCAGCATTTT
. | TRBJ1-2 | . | TRBV5-8 | CASSPRTDGYTF | TGTGCCAGCAGCCCAAGGACAGATGGCTACACCTTC
TRBD2 | TRBJ2-3 | . | TRBV27 | CASSSREVTRDTDTQYF | TGTGCCAGCAGTTCCCGGGAGGTCACGCGGGACACAGATACGCAGTATTTT
TRBD1 | TRBJ2-7 | . | TRBV7-2 | CASSLGQGDYEQYF | TGTGCCAGCAGCTTGGGACAGGGAGACTACGAGCAGTACTTC
TRBD2 | TRBJ2-1 | . | TRBV9 | CASSVPSGGTLYNEQFF | TGTGCCAGCAGCGTCCCTAGCGGGGGGACGCTCTACAATGAGCAGTTCTTC
TRBD1 | TRBJ2-7 | . | TRBV28 | CASLDRSSYEQYF | TGTGCCAGCCTGGACAGGAGCTCCTACGAGCAGTACTTC
. | TRBJ2-7 | . | TRBV14 | CASSHGLWDIFHEQYF | TGTGCCAGCAGCCACGGCCTTTGGGACATCTTTCACGAGCAGTACTTC
. | TRBJ2-2 | . | TRBV5-1 | CASTLAVRNTGELFF | TGCGCCAGCACCTTAGCGGTGAGGAACACCGGGGAGCTGTTTTTT
. | TRBJ2-7 | . | TRBV21-1 | CASSIQERDREQYF | TGTGCCAGCAGCATTCAGGAGCGGGATCGCGAGCAGTACTTC
TRBD1 | TRBJ2-5 | . | TRBV5-1 | CASSLAGTGAQETQYF | TGCGCCAGCAGCTTGGCGGGGACAGGGGCCCAAGAGACCCAGTACTTC
. | TRBJ1-2 | . | TRBV9 | CASSPSGTARVNYGYTF | TGTGCCAGCAGCCCCTCGGGTACGGCGAGGGTAAACTATGGCTACACCTTC
. | TRBJ2-5 | . | TRBV11-2 | CASSSGGFLRETQYF | TGTGCCAGCAGCTCAGGAGGGTTTTTGCGAGAGACCCAGTACTTC
TRBD2 | TRBJ2-1 | . | TRBV6-5 | CASTGTSPHEQFF | TGTGCCAGCACTGGGACTAGTCCCCATGAGCAGTTCTTC
. | TRBJ1-1 | . | TRBV5-1 | CASSSDVTGIAFF | TGCGCCAGCAGCTCAGATGTAACAGGGATAGCTTTCTTT
TRBD1 | TRBJ1-2 | . | TRBV6-1 | CASSEASRQGDGYTF | TGTGCCAGCAGTGAAGCTAGTAGACAGGGCGATGGCTACACCTTC
TRBD1 | TRBJ1-1 | . | TRBV6-6 | CASSSWTGRNTEAFF | TGTGCCAGCAGTTCCTGGACAGGGAGGAACACTGAAGCTTTCTTT
TRBD1 | TRBJ1-4 | . | TRBV28 | CASSLGLRTGDNEKLFF | TGTGCCAGCAGTTTAGGGTTGAGGACAGGGGATAATGAAAAACTGTTTTTT
TRBD2 | TRBJ2-3 | . | TRBV6-1 | CASSEVAGGTDTQYF | TGTGCCAGCAGTGAAGTAGCGGGGGGTACAGATACGCAGTATTTT
TRBD2 | TRBJ2-7 | . | TRBV6-4 | CASRPSGGSEQYF | TGTGCCAGCAGGCCCTCCGGGGGGAGCGAGCAGTACTTC
TRBD1 | TRBJ1-3 | . | TRBV28 | CASTSTGQGRGNTIYF | TGTGCCAGCACCTCCACGGGACAGGGGAGAGGAAACACCATATATTTT
. | TRBJ2-3 | . | TRBV5-6 | CASREERFTQYF | TGTGCCAGCAGAGAGGAGCGATTTACGCAGTATTTT
. | TRBJ1-5 | . | TRBV5-4 | CASSQQGSNQPQHF | TGTGCCAGCAGTCAGCAGGGCTCCAATCAGCCCCAGCATTTT
. | TRBJ2-7 | . | TRBV6-1 | CASSETRLALQQYF | TGTGCCAGCAGTGAAACGCGACTCGCGTTACAGCAGTACTTC
TRBD1 | TRBJ1-4 | . | TRBV18 | CASSPPGQGNEKLFF | TGTGCCAGCTCACCACCGGGACAGGGAAATGAAAAACTGTTTTTT
. | TRBJ2-7 | . | TRBV18 | CASSPSLQVNQDEQYF | TGTGCCAGCTCACCATCATTACAGGTGAACCAGGACGAGCAGTACTTC
. | TRBJ1-1 | . | TRBV7-9 | CASSQQGMNTEAFF | TGTGCCAGCAGCCAACAGGGAATGAACACTGAAGCTTTCTTT
TRBD2 | TRBJ2-7 | once | TRBV7-9 | CASSLTSGRAYEQYF | TGTGCCAGCAGCTTGACTAGCGGGAGAGCCTACGAGCAGTACTTC
. | TRBJ2-7 | . | TRBV5-1 | CASSLATLYEQYF | TGCGCCAGCAGCTTGGCGACACTCTACGAGCAGTACTTC
TRBD2 | TRBJ2-1 | . | TRBV7-6 | CASSLYLWTSGRANLDNEQFF | TGTGCCAGCAGCCTATACCTTTGGACTAGCGGGAGGGCCAATTTAGACAATGAGCAGTTCTTC
. | TRBJ1-5 | . | TRBV10-2 | CASSEHPGLNQPQHF | TGCGCCAGCAGTGAGCATCCAGGACTAAATCAGCCCCAGCATTTT
TRBD2 | TRBJ2-1 | . | TRBV18 | CASSPPNGQGETSGSSYNEQFF | TGTGCCAGCTCACCACCTAACGGACAGGGCGAAACTAGCGGGAGCTCCTACAATGAGCAGTTCTTC
TRBD2 | TRBJ2-7 | . | TRBV5-5 | CASSLTPELAGGLPYEQYF | TGTGCCAGCAGCTTGACTCCGGAGCTAGCGGGAGGGCTCCCCTACGAGCAGTACTTC
. | TRBJ1-6 | . | TRBV6-5 | CASSRTGKGSPLHF | TGTGCCAGCAGTCGCACAGGGAAGGGTTCACCCCTCCACTTT
. | TRBJ1-3 | . | TRBV28 | CASSSPFKSSGNTIYF | TGTGCCAGCAGTTCTCCTTTCAAGAGCTCTGGAAACACCATATATTTT
. | TRBJ1-4 | . | TRBV2 | CASSAYKGSSEKLFF | TGTGCCAGCAGTGCATATAAGGGGTCCAGTGAAAAACTGTTTTTT
TRBD2 | TRBJ2-5 | . | TRBV19 | CASTSLAGGQETQYF | TGTGCCAGTACCTCCCTAGCGGGGGGACAAGAGACCCAGTACTTC
. | TRBJ2-7 | . | TRBV7-9 | CASSASGRPEQYF | TGTGCCAGCAGCGCCTCGGGGAGACCCGAGCAGTACTTC
. | TRBJ2-3 | . | TRBV27 | CASSYTGHNTDTQYF | TGTGCCAGCAGTTACACGGGACACAACACAGATACGCAGTATTTT
TRBD2 | TRBJ2-3 | . | TRBV29-1 | CSVDGTSGDADTQYF | TGCAGCGTTGACGGGACTAGCGGGGACGCAGATACGCAGTATTTT
TRBD1 | TRBJ1-1 | . | TRBV7-9 | CASSLLGGAHTEAFF | TGTGCCAGCAGCCTACTAGGGGGCGCGCACACTGAAGCTTTCTTT
TRBD1 | TRBJ1-3 | . | TRBV29-1 | CSIAGGSSGNTIYF | TGCAGCATCGCAGGGGGGTCGTCTGGAAACACCATATATTTT
TRBD2 | TRBJ2-1 | . | TRBV4-1 | CASTPGLAMSSYNEQFF | TGCGCCAGCACCCCTGGACTAGCAATGAGCTCCTACAATGAGCAGTTCTTC
. | TRBJ1-1 | . | TRBV15 | CATSRGIQGIRWNTEAFF | TGTGCCACCAGCAGGGGTATACAGGGAATCCGATGGAACACTGAAGCTTTCTTT
. | TRBJ1-1 | . | TRBV12-5 | CASVGIGGADTEAFF | TGTGCTAGTGTTGGTATAGGAGGTGCGGACACTGAAGCTTTCTTT
. | TRBJ2-7 | . | TRBV7-2 | CASSRSGDYEQYF | TGTGCCAGCAGCCGCTCCGGGGACTACGAGCAGTACTTC
. | TRBJ1-5 | . | TRBV7-2 | CASSLGGGHYGNQPQHF | TGTGCCAGCAGCTTAGGGGGGGGGCATTACGGCAATCAGCCCCAGCATTTT
TRBD2 | TRBJ2-5 | . | TRBV30 | CAWSIAGGETQYF | TGTGCCTGGAGCATAGCGGGTGGAGAGACCCAGTACTTC
TRBD1 | TRBJ1-2 | . | TRBV14 | CASSHWYPSGQGVLSYGYTF | TGTGCCAGCAGCCATTGGTATCCTTCCGGGCAGGGGGTTCTTTCGTATGGCTACACCTTC
. | TRBJ2-7 | . | TRBV14 | CASSREWGPTSYEQYF | TGTGCCAGCAGCCGGGAGTGGGGTCCCACCTCCTACGAGCAGTACTTC
. | TRBJ2-1 | . | TRBV11-3 | CASSSSPDLRVNEQFF | TGTGCCAGCAGCTCCTCCCCGGACTTAAGAGTCAATGAGCAGTTCTTC
TRBD1 | TRBJ2-7 | . | TRBV28 | CASSPGDRVTHEQYF | TGTGCCAGCAGCCCCGGGGACAGGGTGACCCACGAGCAGTACTTC
. | TRBJ2-7 | . | TRBV27 | CASSFGSPRDEQYF | TGTGCCAGCAGTTTTGGGTCCCCCCGGGACGAGCAGTACTTC